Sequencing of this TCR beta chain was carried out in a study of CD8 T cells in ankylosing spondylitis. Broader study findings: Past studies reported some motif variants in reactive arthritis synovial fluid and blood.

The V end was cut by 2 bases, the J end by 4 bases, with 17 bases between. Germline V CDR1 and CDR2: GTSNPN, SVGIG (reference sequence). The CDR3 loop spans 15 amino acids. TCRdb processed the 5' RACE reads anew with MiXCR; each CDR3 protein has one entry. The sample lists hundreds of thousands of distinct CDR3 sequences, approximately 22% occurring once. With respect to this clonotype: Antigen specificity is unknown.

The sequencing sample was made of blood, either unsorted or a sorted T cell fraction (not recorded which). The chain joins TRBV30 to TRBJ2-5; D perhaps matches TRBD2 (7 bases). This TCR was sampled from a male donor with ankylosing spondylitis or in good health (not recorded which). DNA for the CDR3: TGTGCCTGGAGTTACGCGGGGGTGGGGGCAGAGACCCAGTACTTC. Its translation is CAWSYAGVGAETQYF.